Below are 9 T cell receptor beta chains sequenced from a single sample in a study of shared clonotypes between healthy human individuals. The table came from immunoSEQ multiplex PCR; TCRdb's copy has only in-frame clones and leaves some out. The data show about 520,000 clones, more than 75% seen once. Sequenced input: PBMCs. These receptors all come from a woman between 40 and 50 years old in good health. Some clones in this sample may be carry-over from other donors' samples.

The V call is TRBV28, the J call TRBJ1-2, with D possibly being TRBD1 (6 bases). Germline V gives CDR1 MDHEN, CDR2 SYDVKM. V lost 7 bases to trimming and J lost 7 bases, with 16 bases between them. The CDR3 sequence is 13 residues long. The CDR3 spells CASTVGGHGGYTF. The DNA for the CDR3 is TGTGCCAGCACCGTTGGGGGGCACGGTGGCTACACCTTC.

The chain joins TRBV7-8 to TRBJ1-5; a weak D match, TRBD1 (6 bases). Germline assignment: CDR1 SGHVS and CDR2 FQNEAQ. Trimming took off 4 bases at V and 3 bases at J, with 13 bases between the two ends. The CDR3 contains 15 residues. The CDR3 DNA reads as TGTGCCAGCAGCTCTAACAGGGTGCTCAATCAGCCCCAGCATTTT. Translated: CASSSNRVLNQPQHF.

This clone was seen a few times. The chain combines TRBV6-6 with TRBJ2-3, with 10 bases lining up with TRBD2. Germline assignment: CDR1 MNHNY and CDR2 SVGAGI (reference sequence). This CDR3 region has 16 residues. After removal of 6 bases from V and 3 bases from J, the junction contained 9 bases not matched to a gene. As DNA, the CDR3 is TGTGCCAGCAGCTTACCGGGACTAGCGTATACAGATACGCAGTATTTT. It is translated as CASSLPGLAYTDTQYF.

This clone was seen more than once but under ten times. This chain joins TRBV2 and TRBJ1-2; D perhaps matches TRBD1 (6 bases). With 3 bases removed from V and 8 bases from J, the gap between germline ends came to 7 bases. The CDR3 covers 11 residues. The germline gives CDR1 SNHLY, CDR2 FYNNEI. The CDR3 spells CASSDGGGYTF. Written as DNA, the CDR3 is TGTGCCAGCAGTGATGGGGGCGGCTACACCTTC.

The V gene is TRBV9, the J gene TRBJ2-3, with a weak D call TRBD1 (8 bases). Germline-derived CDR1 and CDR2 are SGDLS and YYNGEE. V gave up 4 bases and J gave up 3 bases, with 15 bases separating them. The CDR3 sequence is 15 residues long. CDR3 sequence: CASSQDRGGTDTQYF. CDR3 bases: TGTGCCAGCAGCCAAGACAGGGGAGGGACAGATACGCAGTATTTT. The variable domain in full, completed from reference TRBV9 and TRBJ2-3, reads DSGVTQTPKHLITATGQRVTLRCSPRSGDLSVYWYQQSLDQGLQFLIQYYNGEERAKGNILERFSAQQFPDLHSELNLSSLELGDSALYFCASSQDRGGTDTQYFGPGTRLTVL.

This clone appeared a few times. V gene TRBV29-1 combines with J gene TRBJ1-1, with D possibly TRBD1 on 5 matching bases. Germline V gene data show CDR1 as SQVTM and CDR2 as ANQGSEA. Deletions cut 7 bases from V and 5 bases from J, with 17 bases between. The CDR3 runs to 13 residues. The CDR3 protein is CSATEQGGTEAFF. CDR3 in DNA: TGCAGCGCCACTGAGCAGGGAGGGACTGAAGCTTTCTTT. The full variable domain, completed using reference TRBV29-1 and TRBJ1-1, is SAVISQKPSRDICQRGTSLTIQCQVDSQVTMMFWYRQQPGQSLTLIATANQGSEATYESGFVIDKFPISRPNLTFSTLTVSNMSPEDSSIYLCSATEQGGTEAFFGQGTRLTVV.

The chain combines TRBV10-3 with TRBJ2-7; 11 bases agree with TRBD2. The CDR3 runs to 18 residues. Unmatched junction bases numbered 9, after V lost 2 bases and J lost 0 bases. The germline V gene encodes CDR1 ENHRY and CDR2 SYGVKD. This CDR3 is CAISESLLAGAFSYEQYF. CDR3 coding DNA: TGTGCCATCAGTGAGAGTCTACTAGCGGGAGCGTTCTCCTACGAGCAGTACTTC.

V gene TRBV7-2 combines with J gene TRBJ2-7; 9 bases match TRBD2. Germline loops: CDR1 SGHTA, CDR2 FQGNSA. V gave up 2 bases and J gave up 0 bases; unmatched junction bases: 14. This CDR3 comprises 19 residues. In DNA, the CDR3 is TGTGCCAGCAGCTTACCCCGCCGGGCTAGCGGGGTCAGCTCCTACGAGCAGTACTTC. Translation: CASSLPRRASGVSSYEQYF.

The CDR3 loop reads CASSFSGSNEQFF. CDR3 sequence (DNA): TGTGCCAGCAGCTTCAGCGGGAGCAATGAGCAGTTCTTC. The V and J genes are TRBV11-2 and TRBJ2-1, with TRBD2 identical over 8 bases. This CDR3 is built from 13 residues. Per germline, CDR1 SGHAT and CDR2 FQNNGV. V shed 3 bases, J shed 6 bases, and the junction held 1 base outside the gene matches.